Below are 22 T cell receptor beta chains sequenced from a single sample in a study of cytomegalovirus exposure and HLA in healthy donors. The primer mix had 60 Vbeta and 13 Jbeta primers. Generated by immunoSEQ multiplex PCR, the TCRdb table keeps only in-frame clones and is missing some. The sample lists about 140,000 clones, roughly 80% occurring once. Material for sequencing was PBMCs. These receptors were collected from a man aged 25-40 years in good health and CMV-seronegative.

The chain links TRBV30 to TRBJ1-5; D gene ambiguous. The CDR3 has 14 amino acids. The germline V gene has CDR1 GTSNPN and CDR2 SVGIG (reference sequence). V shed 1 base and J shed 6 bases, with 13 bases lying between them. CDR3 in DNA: TGTGCCTGGAGTGGCACAGATTACCTTCAGCCCCAGCATTTT. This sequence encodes CAWSGTDYLQPQHF.

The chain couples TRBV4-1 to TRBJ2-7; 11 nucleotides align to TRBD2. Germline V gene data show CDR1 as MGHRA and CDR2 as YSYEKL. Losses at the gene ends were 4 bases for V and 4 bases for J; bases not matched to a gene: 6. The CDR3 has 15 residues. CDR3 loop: CASSPVAGGPYEQYF. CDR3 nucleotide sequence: TGCGCCAGCAGCCCCGTAGCGGGAGGGCCATACGAGCAGTACTTC.

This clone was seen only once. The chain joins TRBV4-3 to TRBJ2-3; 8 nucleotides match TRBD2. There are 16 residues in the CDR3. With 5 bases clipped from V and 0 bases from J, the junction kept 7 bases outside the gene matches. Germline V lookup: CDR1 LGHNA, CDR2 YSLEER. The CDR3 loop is CASSARGLGSTDTQYF. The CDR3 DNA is TGCGCCAGCAGCGCGCGGGGACTAGGTAGCACAGATACGCAGTATTTT.

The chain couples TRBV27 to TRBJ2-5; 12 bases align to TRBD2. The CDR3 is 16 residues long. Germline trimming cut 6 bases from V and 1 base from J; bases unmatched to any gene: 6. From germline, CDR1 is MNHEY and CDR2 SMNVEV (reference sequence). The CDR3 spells CASRKLAGGAQETQYF. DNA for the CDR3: TGTGCCAGCAGGAAACTAGCGGGAGGCGCCCAAGAGACCCAGTACTTC.

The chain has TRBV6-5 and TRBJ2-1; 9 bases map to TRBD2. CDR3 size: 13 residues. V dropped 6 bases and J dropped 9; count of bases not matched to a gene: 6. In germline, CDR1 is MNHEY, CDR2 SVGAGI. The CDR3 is CASRLAGEVEQFF. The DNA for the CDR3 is TGTGCCAGCAGATTAGCGGGAGAAGTTGAGCAGTTCTTC.

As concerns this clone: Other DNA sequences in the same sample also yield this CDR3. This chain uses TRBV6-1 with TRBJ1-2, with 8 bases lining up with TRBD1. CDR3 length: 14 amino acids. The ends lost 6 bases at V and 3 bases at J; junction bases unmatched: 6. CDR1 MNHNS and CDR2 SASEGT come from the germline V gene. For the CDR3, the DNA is TGTGCCAGCAGACGACAGGGGCTGGACTATGGCTACACCTTC. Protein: CASRRQGLDYGYTF.

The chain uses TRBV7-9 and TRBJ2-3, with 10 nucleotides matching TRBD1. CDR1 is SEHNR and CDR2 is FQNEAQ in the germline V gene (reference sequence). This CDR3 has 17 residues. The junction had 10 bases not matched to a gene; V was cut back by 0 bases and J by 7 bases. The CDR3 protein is CASSLAAGTGEGNTQYF. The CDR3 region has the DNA TGTGCCAGCAGCTTAGCGGCCGGGACAGGGGAAGGGAATACGCAGTATTTT.

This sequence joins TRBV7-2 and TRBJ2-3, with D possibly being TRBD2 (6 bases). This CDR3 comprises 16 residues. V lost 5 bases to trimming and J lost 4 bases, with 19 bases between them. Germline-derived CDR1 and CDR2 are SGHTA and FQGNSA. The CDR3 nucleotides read TGTGCCAGCAGCCAGGCGGGTACTAGCCTCCCAGATACGCAGTATTTT. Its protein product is CASSQAGTSLPDTQYF.

The chain's CDR3 is CASSLHGLGGNTEAFF. The CDR3 nucleotides are TGCGCCAGCAGCTTGCACGGCCTCGGCGGGAACACTGAAGCTTTCTTT. The V gene is TRBV5-1, the J gene TRBJ1-1; D remains ambiguous. The CDR3 consists of 16 residues. The V and J ends lost 1 base and 1 base respectively, with 14 bases between them. The germline CDR1 and CDR2 sequences are SGHRS and YFSETQ. Looking up the rest from reference TRBV5-1 and TRBJ1-1 gives the full variable domain: KAGVTQTPRYLIKTRGQQVTLSCSPISGHRSVSWYQQTPGQGLQFLFEYFSETQRNKGNFPGRFSGRQFSNSRSEMNVSTLELGDSALYLCASSLHGLGGNTEAFFGQGTRLTVV.

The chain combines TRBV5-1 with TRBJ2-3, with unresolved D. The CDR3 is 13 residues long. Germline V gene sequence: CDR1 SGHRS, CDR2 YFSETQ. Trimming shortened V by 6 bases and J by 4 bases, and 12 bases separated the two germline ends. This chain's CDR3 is CASTKSESDTQYF. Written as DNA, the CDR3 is TGCGCCAGCACGAAGAGCGAATCAGATACGCAGTATTTT.

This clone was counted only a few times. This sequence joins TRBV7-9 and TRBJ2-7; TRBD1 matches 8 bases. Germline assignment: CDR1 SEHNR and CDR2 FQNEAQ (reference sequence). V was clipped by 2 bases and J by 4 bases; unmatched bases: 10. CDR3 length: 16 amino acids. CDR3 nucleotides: TGTGCCAGCAGCTTAATACCCGGACAGGGCGTTTACGAGCAGTACTTC. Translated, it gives CASSLIPGQGVYEQYF.

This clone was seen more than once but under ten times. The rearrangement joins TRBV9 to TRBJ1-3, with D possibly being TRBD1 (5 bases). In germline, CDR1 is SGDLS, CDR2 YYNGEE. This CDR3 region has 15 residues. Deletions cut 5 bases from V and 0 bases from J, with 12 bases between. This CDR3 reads CASSATGLSGNTIYF. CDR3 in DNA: TGTGCCAGCAGTGCTACAGGTCTCTCTGGAAACACCATATATTTT.

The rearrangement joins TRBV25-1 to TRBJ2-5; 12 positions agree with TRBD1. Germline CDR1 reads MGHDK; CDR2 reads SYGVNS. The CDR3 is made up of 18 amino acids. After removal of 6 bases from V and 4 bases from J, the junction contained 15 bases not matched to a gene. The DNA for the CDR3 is TGTGCCAGCAGAGGTGGTATGGGCCGGGACAGGGGGCCAGAGACCCAGTACTTC. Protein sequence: CASRGGMGRDRGPETQYF.

In nucleotides, the CDR3 is TGTGCCAGCAGTAGAGGGAGGGTCTACACTGAAGCTTTCTTT. Amino acid sequence: CASSRGRVYTEAFF. The V gene is TRBV28, the J gene TRBJ1-1; D ambiguous. This CDR3 spans 14 amino acids. V lost 5 bases and J 3 bases, leaving 13 bases between the germline ends. Germline V gene data show CDR1 as MDHEN and CDR2 as SYDVKM.

For the CDR3, the DNA is TGTGCCAGCTCACGCAACCGGGACTTTGCCTACGAGCAGTACTTC. It is translated as CASSRNRDFAYEQYF. The gene calls are TRBV18 and TRBJ2-7; possible D gene TRBD2, 6 bases. Germline lookup yields CDR1 KGHSH and CDR2 LQKENI. The length of the CDR3 is 15 residues. V lost 4 bases and J 2 bases, leaving 15 bases between the germline ends.

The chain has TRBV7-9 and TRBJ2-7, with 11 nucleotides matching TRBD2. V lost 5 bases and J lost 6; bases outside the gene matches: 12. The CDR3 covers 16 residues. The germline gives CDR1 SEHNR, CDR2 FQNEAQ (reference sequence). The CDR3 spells CASSLAGTSGSSEQYF. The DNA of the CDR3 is TGTGCCAGCAGCCTGGCTGGGACTAGCGGAAGTAGCGAGCAGTACTTC.

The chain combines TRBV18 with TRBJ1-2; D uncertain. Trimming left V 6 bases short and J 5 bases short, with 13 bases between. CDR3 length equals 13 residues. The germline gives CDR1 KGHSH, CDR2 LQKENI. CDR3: CASSLPGEYGYTF. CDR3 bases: TGTGCCAGCTCCCTCCCCGGGGAGTATGGCTACACCTTC.

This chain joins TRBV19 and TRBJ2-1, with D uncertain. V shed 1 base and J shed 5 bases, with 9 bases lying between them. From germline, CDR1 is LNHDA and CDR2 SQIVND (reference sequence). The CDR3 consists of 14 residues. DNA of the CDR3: TGTGCCAGTAGTATAGGGCTAGAAGACAATGAGCAGTTCTTC. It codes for CASSIGLEDNEQFF.

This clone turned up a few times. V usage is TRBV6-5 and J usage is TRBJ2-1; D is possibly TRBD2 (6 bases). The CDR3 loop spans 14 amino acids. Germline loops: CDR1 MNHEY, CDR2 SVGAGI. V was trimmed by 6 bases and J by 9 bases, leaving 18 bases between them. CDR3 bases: TGTGCCAGCAGCGATGAACCCGGGACTGTTGAGCAGTTCTTC. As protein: CASSDEPGTVEQFF.

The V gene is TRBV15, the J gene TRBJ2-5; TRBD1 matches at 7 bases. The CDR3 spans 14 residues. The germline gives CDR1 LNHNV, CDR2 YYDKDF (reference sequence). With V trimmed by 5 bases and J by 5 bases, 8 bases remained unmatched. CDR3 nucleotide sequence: TGTGCCACCAGCGGGAGAGGGGGCGGGGAGACCCAGTACTTC. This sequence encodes CATSGRGGGETQYF.

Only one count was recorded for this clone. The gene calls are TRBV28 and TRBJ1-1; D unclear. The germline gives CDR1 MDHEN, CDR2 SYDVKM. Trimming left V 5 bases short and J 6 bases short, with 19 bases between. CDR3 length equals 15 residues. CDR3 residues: CASSPSGVRGPEAFF. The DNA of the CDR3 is TGTGCCAGCAGTCCGTCCGGCGTTCGAGGCCCTGAAGCTTTCTTT. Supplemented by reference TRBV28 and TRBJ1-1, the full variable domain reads DVKVTQSSRYLVKRTGEKVFLECVQDMDHENMFWYRQDPGLGLRLIYFSYDVKMKEKGDIPEGYSVSREKKERFSLILESASTNQTSMYLCASSPSGVRGPEAFFGQGTRLTVV.

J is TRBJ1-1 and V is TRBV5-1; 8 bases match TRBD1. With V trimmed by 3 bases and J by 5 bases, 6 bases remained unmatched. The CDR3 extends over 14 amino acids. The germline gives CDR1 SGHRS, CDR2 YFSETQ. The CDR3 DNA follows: TGCGCCAGCAGCTACCGACAGGGGTGGACTGAAGCTTTCTTT. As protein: CASSYRQGWTEAFF.